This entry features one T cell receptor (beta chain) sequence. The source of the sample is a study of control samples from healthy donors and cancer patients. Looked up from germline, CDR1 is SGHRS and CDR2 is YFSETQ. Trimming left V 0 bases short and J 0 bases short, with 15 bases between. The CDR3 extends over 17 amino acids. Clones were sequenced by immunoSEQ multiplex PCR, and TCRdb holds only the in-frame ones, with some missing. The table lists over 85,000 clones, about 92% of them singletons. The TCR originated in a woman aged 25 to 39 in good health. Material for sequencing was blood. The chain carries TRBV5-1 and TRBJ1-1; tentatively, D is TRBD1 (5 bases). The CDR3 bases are TGCGCCAGCAGCTTGGGGGCGGGAAGGGGCATGAACACTGAAGCTTTCTTT. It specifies CASSLGAGRGMNTEAFF.